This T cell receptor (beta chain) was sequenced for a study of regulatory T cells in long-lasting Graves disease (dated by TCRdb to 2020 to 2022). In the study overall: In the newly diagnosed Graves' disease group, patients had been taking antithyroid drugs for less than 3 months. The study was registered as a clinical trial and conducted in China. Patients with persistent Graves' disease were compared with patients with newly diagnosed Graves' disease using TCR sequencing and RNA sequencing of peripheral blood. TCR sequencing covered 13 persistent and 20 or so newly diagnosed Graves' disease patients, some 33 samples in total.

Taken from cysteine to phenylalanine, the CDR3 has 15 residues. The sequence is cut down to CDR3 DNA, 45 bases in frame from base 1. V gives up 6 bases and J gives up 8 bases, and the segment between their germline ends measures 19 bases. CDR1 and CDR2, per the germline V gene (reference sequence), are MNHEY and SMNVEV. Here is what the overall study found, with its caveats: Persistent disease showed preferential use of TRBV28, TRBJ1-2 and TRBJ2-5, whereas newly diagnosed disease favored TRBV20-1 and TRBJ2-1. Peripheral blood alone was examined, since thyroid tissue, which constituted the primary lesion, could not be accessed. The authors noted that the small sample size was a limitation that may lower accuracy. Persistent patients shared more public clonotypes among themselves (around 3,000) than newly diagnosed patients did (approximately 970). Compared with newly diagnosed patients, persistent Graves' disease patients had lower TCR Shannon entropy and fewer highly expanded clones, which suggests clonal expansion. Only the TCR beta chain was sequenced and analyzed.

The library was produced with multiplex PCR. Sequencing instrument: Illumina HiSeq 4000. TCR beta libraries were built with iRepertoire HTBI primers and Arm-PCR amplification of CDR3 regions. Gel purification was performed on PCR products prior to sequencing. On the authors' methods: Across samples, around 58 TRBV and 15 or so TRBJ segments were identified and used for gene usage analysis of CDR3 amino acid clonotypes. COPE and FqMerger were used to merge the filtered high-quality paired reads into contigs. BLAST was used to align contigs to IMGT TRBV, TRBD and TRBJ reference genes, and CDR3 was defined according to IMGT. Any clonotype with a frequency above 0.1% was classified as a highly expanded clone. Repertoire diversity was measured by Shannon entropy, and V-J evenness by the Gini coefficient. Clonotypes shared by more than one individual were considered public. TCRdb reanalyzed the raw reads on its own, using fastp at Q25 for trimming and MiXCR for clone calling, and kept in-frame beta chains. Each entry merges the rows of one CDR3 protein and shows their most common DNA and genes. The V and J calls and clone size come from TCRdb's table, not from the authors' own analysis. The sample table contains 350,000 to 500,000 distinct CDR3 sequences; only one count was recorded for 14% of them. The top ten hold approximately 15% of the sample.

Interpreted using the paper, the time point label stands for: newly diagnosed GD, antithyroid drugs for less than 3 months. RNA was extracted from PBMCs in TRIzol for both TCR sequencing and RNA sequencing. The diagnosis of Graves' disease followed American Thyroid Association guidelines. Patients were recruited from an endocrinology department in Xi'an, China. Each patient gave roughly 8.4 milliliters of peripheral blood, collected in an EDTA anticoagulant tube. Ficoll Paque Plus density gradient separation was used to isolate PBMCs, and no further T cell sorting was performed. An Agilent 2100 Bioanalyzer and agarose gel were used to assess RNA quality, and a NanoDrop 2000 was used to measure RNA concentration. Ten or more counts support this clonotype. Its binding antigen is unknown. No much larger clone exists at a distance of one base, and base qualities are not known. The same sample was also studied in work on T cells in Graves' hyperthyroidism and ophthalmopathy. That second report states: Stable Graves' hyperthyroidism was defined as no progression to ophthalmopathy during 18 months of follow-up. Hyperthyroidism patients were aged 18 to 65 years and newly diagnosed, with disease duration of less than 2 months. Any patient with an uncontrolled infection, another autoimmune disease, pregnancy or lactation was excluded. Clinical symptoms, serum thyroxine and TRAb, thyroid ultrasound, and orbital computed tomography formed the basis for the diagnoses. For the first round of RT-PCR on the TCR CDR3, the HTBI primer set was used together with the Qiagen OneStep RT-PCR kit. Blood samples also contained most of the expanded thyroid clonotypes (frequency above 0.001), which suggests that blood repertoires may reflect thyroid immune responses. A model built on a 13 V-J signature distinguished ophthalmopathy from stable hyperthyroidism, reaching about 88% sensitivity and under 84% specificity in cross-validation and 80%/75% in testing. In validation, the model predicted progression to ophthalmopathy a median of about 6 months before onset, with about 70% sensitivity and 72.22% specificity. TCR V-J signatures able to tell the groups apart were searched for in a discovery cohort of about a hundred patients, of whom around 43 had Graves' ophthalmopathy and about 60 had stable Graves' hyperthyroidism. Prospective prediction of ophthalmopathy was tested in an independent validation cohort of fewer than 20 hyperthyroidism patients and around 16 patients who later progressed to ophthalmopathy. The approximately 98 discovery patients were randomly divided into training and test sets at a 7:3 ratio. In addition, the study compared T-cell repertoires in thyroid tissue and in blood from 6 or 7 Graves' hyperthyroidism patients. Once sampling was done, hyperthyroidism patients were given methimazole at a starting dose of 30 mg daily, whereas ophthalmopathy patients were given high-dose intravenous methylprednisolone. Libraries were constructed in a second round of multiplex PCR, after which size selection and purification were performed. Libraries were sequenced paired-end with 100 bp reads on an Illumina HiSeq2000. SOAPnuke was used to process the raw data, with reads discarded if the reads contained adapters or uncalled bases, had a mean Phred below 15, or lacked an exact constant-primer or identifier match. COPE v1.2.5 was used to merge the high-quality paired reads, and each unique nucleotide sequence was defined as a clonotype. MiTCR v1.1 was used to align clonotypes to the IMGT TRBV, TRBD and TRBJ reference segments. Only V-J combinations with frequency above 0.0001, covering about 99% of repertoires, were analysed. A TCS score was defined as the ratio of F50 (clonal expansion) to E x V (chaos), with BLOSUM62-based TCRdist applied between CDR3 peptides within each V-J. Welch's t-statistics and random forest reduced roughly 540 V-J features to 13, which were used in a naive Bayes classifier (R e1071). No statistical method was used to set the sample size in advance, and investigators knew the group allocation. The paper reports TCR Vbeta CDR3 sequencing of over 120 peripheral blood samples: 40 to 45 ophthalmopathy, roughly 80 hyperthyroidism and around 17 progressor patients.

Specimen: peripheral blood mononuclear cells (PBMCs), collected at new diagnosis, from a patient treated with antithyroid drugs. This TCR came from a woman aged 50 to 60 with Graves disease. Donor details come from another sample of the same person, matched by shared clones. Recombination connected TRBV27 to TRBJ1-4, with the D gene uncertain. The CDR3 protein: CASSHGPEEEEKLFF. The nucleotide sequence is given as TGTGCCAGCAGCCACGGGCCGGAGGAGGAGGAAAAACTGTTTTTT.